This TCR beta chain was captured by sequencing in a study of blood T cell repertoires in COVID-19. Study at large: Material from acute and convalescent COVID-19 was sourced from the United States, Italy and Spain. PBMCs, B-cell-depleted T cells, or T cells provided the cDNA or gDNA that made up the material.

Per germline, CDR1 SGHNT and CDR2 YYREEE (reference sequence). The V segment lost 4 bases and the J segment 3 bases; nucleotides outside the gene matches: 8. The CDR3 consists of 16 residues. Assay: immunoSEQ multiplex PCR; the TCRdb copy retains only in-frame clones and omits some. This table has 150,000 to 200,000 clones, around four fifths appearing once. The source of this sequence is an elderly woman with acute or convalescent COVID-19. The sequenced sample consisted of peripheral blood. The chain has TRBV5-4 and TRBJ2-3; TRBD2 agrees at 10 bases. The CDR3 here is CASSRKAGGRTDTQYF. CDR3 DNA sequence: TGTGCCAGCAGCCGTAAAGCGGGGGGGAGGACAGATACGCAGTATTTT.